This T cell receptor beta chain was sequenced for a study of vaccination and CD4 T cells after COVID-19. Overall study context: Nasal swab PCR showed SARS-CoV-2 in convalescent patients, several with mild and one with severe disease.

Germline V gene data show CDR1 as SGHRS and CDR2 as YFSETQ. CDR3 length equals 16 residues. V dropped 8 bases and J dropped 4; count of bases not matched to a gene: 12. Concerning this clonotype: Its antigen is not identified.

Sample treatment: approximately nine-day PBMC culture with coronavirus spike peptide pools or control peptides (ViraFEST assay). Cultured CD4+ T cell DNA underwent sequencing with the Oncomine TCR Beta short-read assay. One entry per CDR3 protein results from TCRdb running MiXCR on the PCR reads. The profile shows 4,000 to 6,000 distinct CDR3 sequences, 78% of them singletons. The material sequenced was CD4+ T cells from blood, cultured in vitro. The chain uses TRBV5-1 and TRBJ1-6; TRBD1 agrees at 7 bases. The receptor was isolated from a human donor who had recovered from COVID-19. The CDR3 loop is CASGTASSNYNSPLHF. The CDR3 nucleotides are TGCGCCAGTGGGACAGCCTCATCCAATTATAATTCACCCCTCCACTTT.